Listed here is a single TCR beta chain. This entry comes from a study of OX40 agonist ivuxolimab in advanced cancers. CDR3 length: 20 amino acids. The V segment lost 3 bases and the J segment 0 bases; nucleotides outside the gene matches: 11. The germline V gene has CDR1 MDHEN and CDR2 SYDVKM. Method: immunoSEQ multiplex PCR; TCRdb's copy keeps in-frame clones and lacks some. The sample holds some 17,000 clones, approximately 86% seen once. This sample comprised CD4+ or CD8+ T cells sorted from blood, obtained in a trial of the OX40 agonist ivuxolimab. The chain recombines TRBV28 with TRBJ2-7, with 16 nucleotides matching TRBD2. This clonotype was sampled from an adult with an advanced solid tumor such as melanoma, head and neck, liver or kidney cancer. CDR3 sequence: CASSFHPGLAGGPISYEQYF. CDR3 DNA sequence: TGTGCCAGCAGTTTTCACCCGGGACTAGCGGGAGGGCCCATCTCCTACGAGCAGTACTTC.